This T cell receptor beta chain was recovered during a study of T cell changes during pregnancy in multiple sclerosis. Generated by immunoSEQ multiplex PCR, the TCRdb table keeps only in-frame clones and is missing some. Among about 41,000 clones, roughly 90% were seen once, and the ten largest hold 6% to 7%. The length of the CDR3 is 14 residues. The V and J ends lost 3 bases and 4 bases, in that order; junction bases with no gene match: 5. CDR1 is SGHTA, CDR2 FQGTGA, per germline. This sample comprised CD8+ T cells from peripheral blood mononuclear cells, obtained in the third trimester of pregnancy. The V gene is TRBV7-3, the J gene TRBJ2-5; TRBD1 matches at 7 bases. The receptor was isolated from a female donor with multiple sclerosis, enrolled in a pregnancy study. For the CDR3, the DNA is TGTGCCAGCAGCTTGGCAGGGGGTCCAGAGACCCAGTACTTC. Amino acids: CASSLAGGPETQYF. The whole variable domain, remainder taken from reference TRBV7-3 and TRBJ2-5, is GAGVSQTPSNKVTEKGKYVELRCDPISGHTALYWYRQSLGQGPEFLIYFQGTGAADDSGLPNDRFFAVRPEGSVSTLKIQRTERGDSAVYLCASSLAGGPETQYFGPGTRLLVL.